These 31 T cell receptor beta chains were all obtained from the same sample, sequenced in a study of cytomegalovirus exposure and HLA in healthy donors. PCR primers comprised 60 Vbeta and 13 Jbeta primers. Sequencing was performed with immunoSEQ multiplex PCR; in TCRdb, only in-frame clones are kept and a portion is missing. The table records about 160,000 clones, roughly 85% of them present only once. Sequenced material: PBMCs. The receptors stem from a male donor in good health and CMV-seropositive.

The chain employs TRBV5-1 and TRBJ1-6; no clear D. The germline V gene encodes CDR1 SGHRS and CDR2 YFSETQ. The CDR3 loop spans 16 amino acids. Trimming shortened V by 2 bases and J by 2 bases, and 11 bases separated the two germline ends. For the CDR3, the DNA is TGCGCCAGCAGCTTACCGGGGATAACCTATAATTCACCCCTCCACTTT. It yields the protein CASSLPGITYNSPLHF.

The CDR3 nucleotides are TGTGCCTGGGAGGGGGCCGCTAATGAAAAACTGTTTTTT. Protein sequence: CAWEGAANEKLFF. The rearrangement uses TRBV30 and TRBJ1-4, with 7 bases identical to TRBD1. This CDR3 has 13 amino acids. Germline CDR1 GTSNPN, CDR2 SVGIG (reference sequence). The V and J ends lost 5 bases and 3 bases, in that order; junction bases with no gene match: 3. Supplemented by reference TRBV30 and TRBJ1-4, the full variable domain reads SQTIHQWPATLVQPVGSPLSLECTVEGTSNPNLYWYRQAAGRGLQLLFYSVGIGQISSEVPQNLSASRPQDRQFILSSKKLLLSDSGFYLCAWEGAANEKLFFGSGTQLSVL.

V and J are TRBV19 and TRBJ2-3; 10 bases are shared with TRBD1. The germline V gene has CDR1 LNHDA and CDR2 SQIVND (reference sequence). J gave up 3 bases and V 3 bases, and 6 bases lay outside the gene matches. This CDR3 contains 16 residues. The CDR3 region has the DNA TGTGCCAGTAGTATCGTCGGACAGGGGGAAACAGATACGCAGTATTTT. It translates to CASSIVGQGETDTQYF.

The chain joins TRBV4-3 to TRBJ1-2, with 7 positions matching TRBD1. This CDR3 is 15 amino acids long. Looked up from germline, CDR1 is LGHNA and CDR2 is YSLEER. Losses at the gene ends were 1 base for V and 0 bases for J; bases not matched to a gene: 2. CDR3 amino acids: CASSQGQGANYGYTF. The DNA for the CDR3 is TGCGCCAGCAGCCAAGGCCAGGGGGCTAACTATGGCTACACCTTC.

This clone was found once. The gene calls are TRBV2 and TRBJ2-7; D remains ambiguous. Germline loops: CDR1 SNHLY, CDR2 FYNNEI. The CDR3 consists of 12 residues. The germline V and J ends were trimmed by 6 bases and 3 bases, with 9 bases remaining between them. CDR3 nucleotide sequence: TGTGCCAGCAGCGAGCAAAACTACGAGCAGTACTTC. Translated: CASSEQNYEQYF.

For the CDR3, the DNA is TGTGCCAGCAGCTTGGGGCGGGCGACTTTCACAGATACGCAGTATTTT. The encoded protein is CASSLGRATFTDTQYF. The chain couples TRBV5-5 to TRBJ2-3, with TRBD2 as a possible D gene (5 bases). This CDR3 spans 16 amino acids. Trimming shortened V by 0 bases and J by 2 bases, and 13 bases separated the two germline ends. The germline V gene encodes CDR1 SGHKS and CDR2 YYEKEE (reference sequence).

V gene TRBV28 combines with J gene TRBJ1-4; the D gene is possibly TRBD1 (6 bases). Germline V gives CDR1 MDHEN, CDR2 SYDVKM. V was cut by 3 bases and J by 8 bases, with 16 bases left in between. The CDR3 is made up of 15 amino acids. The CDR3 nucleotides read TGTGCCAGCAGTTTGGCGGACAGAGGTGGAGAAAAACTGTTTTTT. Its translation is CASSLADRGGEKLFF.

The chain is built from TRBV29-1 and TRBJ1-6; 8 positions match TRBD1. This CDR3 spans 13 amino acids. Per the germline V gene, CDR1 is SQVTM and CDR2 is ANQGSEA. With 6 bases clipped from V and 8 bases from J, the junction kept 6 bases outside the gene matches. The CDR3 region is CSVAGTGDSPLHF. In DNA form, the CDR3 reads TGCAGCGTCGCCGGGACAGGAGATTCACCCCTCCACTTT.

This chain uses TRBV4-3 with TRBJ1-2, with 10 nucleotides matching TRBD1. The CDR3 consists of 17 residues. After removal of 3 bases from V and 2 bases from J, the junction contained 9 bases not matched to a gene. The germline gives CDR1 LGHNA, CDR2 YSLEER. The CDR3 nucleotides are TGCGCCAGCAGCCATAATCCACCGGGACAGGGGAACTATGGCTACACCTTC. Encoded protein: CASSHNPPGQGNYGYTF.

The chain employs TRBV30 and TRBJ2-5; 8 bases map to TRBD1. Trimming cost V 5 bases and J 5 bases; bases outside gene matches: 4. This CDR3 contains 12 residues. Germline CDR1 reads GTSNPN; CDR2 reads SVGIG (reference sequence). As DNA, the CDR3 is TGTGCCTGGGATACAGGGGGGGAGACCCAGTACTTC. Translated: CAWDTGGETQYF. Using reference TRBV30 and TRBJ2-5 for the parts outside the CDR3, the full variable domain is SQTIHQWPATLVQPVGSPLSLECTVEGTSNPNLYWYRQAAGRGLQLLFYSVGIGQISSEVPQNLSASRPQDRQFILSSKKLLLSDSGFYLCAWDTGGETQYFGPGTRLLVL.

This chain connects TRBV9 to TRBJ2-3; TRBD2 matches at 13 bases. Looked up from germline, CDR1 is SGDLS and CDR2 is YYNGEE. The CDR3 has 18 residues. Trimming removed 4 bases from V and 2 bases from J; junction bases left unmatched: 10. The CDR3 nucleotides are TGTGCCAGCAGCCAAACTAGCGGGGGGGCCAGAAACACAGATACGCAGTATTTT. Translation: CASSQTSGGARNTDTQYF.

The CDR3 region is CASSLSRDNNEQFF. CDR3 coding DNA: TGTGCCAGCAGCTTATCCCGGGACAACAATGAGCAGTTCTTC. V and J are TRBV7-2 and TRBJ2-1, with D perhaps TRBD1 (6 bases). The germline V gene has CDR1 SGHTA and CDR2 FQGNSA. V lost 2 bases to trimming and J lost 5 bases, with 10 bases between them. This CDR3 has 14 residues.

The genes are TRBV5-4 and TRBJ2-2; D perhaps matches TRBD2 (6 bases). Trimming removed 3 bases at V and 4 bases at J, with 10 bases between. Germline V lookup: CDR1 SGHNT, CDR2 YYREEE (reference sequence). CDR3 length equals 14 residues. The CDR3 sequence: CASSSLGGTGELFF. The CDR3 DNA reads TGTGCCAGCAGCTCTCTCGGGGGCACCGGGGAGCTGTTTTTT.

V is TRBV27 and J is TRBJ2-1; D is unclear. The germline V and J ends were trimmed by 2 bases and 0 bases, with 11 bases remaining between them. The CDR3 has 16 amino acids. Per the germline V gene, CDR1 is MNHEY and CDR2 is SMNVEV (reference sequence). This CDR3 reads CASSLRRQTSYNEQFF. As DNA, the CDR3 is TGTGCCAGCAGTTTAAGACGACAAACCTCCTACAATGAGCAGTTCTTC.

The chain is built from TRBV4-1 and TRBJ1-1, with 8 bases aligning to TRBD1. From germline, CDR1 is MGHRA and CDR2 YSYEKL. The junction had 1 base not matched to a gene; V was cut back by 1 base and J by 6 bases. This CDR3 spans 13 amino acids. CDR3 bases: TGCGCCAGCAGCCAAGTACAGGGGGCTGAAGCTTTCTTT. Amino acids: CASSQVQGAEAFF.

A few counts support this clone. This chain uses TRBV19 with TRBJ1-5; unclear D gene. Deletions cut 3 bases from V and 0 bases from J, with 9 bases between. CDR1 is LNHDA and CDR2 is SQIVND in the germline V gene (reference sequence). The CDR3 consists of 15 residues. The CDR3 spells CASSIVGASNQPQHF. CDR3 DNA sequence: TGTGCCAGTAGTATTGTGGGAGCTAGCAATCAGCCCCAGCATTTT.

Written as DNA, the CDR3 is TGCGCCAGCAGTGATTACGGGACAGACTCCTACGAGCAGTACTTC. This encodes CASSDYGTDSYEQYF. The rearrangement joins TRBV10-1 to TRBJ2-7, with 7 bases that match TRBD1. V was clipped by 3 bases and J by 0 bases; unmatched bases: 5. CDR3 length equals 15 residues. The V gene's germline CDR1 is WNHNN and CDR2 SYGVQD (reference sequence).

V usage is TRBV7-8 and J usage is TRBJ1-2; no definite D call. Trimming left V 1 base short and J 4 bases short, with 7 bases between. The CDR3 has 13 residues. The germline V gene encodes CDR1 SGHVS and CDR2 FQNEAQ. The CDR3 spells CASSLVEAYGYTF. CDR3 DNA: TGTGCCAGCAGCTTAGTCGAAGCCTATGGCTACACCTTC.

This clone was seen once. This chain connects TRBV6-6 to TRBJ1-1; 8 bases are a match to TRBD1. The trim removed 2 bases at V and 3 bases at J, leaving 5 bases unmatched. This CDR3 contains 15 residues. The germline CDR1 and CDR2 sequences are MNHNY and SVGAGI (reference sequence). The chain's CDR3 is CASSYPGGGDTEAFF. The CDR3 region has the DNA TGTGCCAGCAGTTACCCAGGGGGCGGGGACACTGAAGCTTTCTTT.

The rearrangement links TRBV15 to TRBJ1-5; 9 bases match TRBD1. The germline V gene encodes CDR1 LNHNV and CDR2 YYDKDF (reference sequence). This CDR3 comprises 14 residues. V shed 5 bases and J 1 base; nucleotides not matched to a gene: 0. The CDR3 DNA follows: TGTGCCACCAGCGGACAGGGGAGCAATCAGCCCCAGCATTTT. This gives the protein CATSGQGSNQPQHF.

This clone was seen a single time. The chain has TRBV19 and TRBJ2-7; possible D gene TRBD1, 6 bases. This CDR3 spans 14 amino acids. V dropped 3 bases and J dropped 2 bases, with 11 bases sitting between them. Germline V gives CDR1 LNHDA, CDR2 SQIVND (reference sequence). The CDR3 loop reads CASSIPGQTYEQYF. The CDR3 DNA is TGTGCCAGTAGTATTCCGGGACAAACCTACGAGCAGTACTTC.

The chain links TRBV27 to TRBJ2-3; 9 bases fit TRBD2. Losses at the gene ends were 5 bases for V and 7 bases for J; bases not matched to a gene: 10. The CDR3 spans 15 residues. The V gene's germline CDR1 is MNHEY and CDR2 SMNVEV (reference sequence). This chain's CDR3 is CASSTPGLARYTQYF. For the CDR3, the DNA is TGTGCCAGCAGTACCCCGGGACTAGCAAGATATACGCAGTATTTT.

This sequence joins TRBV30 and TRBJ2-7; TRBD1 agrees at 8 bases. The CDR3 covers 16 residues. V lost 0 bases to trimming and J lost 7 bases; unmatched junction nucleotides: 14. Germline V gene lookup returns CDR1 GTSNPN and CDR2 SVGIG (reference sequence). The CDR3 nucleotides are TGTGCCTGGAGTGTACCGGGACAGGCTTTCGCAGGGGAGCAGTACTTC. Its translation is CAWSVPGQAFAGEQYF.

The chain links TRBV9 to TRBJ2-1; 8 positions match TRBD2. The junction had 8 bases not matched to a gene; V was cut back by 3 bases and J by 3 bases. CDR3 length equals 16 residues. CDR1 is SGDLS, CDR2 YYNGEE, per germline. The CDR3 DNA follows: TGTGCCAGCAGCGCCGAGTCGGGACTAGACTACAATGAGCAGTTCTTC. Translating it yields CASSAESGLDYNEQFF.

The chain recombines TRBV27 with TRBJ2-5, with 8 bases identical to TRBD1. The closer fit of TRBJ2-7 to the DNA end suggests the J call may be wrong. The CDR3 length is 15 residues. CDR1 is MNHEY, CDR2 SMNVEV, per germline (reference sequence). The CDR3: CASSGRGPRGYEQYF. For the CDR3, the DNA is TGTGCCAGCAGTGGCAGGGGGCCACGGGGCTACGAGCAGTACTTC.

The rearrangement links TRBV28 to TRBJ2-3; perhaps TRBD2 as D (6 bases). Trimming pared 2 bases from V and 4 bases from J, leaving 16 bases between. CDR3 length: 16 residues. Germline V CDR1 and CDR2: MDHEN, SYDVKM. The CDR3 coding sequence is TGTGCCAGCAGTTTAAACACGGGAGTGGTTGCAGATACGCAGTATTTT. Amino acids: CASSLNTGVVADTQYF.

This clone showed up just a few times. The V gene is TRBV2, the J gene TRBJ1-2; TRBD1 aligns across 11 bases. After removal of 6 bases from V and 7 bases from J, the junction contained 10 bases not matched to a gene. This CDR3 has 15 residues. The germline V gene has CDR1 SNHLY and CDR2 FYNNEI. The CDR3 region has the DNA TGTGCCAGCAGCGTCACGGGACAGGGGGTTACTGGCTACACCTTC. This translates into CASSVTGQGVTGYTF.

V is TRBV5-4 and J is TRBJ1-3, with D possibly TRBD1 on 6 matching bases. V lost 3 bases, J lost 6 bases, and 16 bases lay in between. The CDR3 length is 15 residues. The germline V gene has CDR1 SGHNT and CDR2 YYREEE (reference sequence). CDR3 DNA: TGTGCCAGCAGCTCAACAGGGCTCGCCCCAAACACCATATATTTT. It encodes CASSSTGLAPNTIYF.

CDR3 residues: CASSQDRQGGYYEQYF. CDR3 nucleotides: TGTGCCAGCAGCCAAGATCGTCAGGGAGGGTATTACGAGCAGTACTTC. The V call is TRBV14, the J call TRBJ2-7, with 7 bases lining up with TRBD2. The junction had 9 bases not matched to a gene; V was cut back by 0 bases and J by 4 bases. The germline CDR1 and CDR2 sequences are SGHDN and FVKESK. The CDR3 has 16 amino acids.

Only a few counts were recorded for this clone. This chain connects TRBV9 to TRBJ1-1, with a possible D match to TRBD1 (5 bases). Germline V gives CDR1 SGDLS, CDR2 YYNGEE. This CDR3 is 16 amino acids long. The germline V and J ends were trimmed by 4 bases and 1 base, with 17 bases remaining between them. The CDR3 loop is CASSSLDTAPNTEAFF. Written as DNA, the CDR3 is TGTGCCAGCAGCTCCTTGGACACCGCTCCGAACACTGAAGCTTTCTTT.

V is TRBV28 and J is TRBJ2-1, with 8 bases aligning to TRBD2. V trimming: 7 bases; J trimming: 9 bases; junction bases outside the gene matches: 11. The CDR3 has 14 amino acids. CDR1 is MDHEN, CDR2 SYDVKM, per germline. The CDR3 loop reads CASTHRGTSSEQFF. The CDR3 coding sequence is TGTGCCAGCACCCACCGGGGGACTAGTAGTGAGCAGTTCTTC.